This entry features one T cell receptor beta chain sequence. The antigen remains undetermined. One entry per CDR3 protein results from TCRdb running MiXCR on the multiplex PCR reads. The data show 150,000 to 250,000 distinct CDR3 sequences, approximately 30% seen once. The data stem from a study of breast tumors, draining lymph nodes, adjacent tissues. Findings and limits, study-wide: Tumor repertoires ranked between lymph nodes and nontumor tissue in diversity, with V and J gene preferences. Compared with basal-like, luminal-like tumors shared significantly more repertoire with nontumor tissue. The lymph node origin of tumor T cells was framed as consistent with a hypothesis, not demonstrated.

The lymph nodes were axillary draining lymph nodes from breast cancer patients. With V trimmed by 6 bases and J by 6 bases, 13 bases remained unmatched. This CDR3 has 14 amino acids. Per the germline V gene, CDR1 is DFQATT and CDR2 is SNEGSKA (reference sequence). The genes are TRBV20-1 and TRBJ2-7; 8 bases agree with TRBD1. The sample taken for sequencing was axillary lymph node tissue. The sequence derives from a female donor with breast cancer. Some clones in this sample may be carry-over from other donors' samples. CDR3 in amino acids: CSAQGASATSEQYF. The CDR3, as DNA: TGCAGTGCCCAGGGGGCTAGCGCTACCTCCGAGCAGTACTTC.